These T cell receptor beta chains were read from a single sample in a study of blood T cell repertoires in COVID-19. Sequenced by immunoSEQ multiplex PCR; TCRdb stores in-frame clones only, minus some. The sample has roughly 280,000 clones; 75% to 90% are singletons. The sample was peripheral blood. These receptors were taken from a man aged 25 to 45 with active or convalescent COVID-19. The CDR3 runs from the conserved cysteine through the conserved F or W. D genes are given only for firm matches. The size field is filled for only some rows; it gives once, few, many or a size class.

CDR3nt: TGCAGCGTTGAAGGAGGACAGCTTAACACTGAAGCTTTCTTT; CDR3aa: CSVEGGQLNTEAFF; len: 14; j_gene: TRBJ1-1; abundance: .; v_gene: TRBV29-1; d_gene: .
CDR3nt: TGTGCCAGCAGCTTTGAAGGCCAGGGAGGTTTCTACGAGCAGTACTTC; CDR3aa: CASSFEGQGGFYEQYF; len: 16; j_gene: TRBJ2-7; abundance: .; v_gene: TRBV7-9; d_gene: .
CDR3nt: TGTGCCAGTAGTCCAGTAGCGGGGCGGGAGACCCAGTACTTC; CDR3aa: CASSPVAGRETQYF; len: 14; j_gene: TRBJ2-5; abundance: once; v_gene: TRBV19; d_gene: TRBD2
CDR3nt: TGTGCCAGCAGTCCCACCCGAGAGCGGGGGGGCGGGGCTAATGAGCAGTTCTTC; CDR3aa: CASSPTRERGGGANEQFF; len: 18; j_gene: TRBJ2-1; abundance: .; v_gene: TRBV6-2/TRBV6-3; d_gene: TRBD2
CDR3nt: TGTGCCATCGGCCCGGCCACAGATACGCAGTATTTT; CDR3aa: CAIGPATDTQYF; len: 12; j_gene: TRBJ2-3; abundance: .; v_gene: TRBV6-2/TRBV6-3; d_gene: .
CDR3nt: TGTGCCAGCAGTTACTCGACACAGACTAATTCACCCCTCCACTTT; CDR3aa: CASSYSTQTNSPLHF; len: 15; j_gene: TRBJ1-6; abundance: few; v_gene: TRBV6-5; d_gene: .
CDR3nt: TGTGCCAGCAGCCAAGAAAACAGGGGCACAGATACGCAGTATTTT; CDR3aa: CASSQENRGTDTQYF; len: 15; j_gene: TRBJ2-3; abundance: .; v_gene: TRBV3-1/TRBV3-2; d_gene: .
CDR3nt: TGTGCCAGCAGCCCCTCAGGGACTAGCTTCGCAGATACGCAGTATTTT; CDR3aa: CASSPSGTSFADTQYF; len: 16; j_gene: TRBJ2-3; abundance: .; v_gene: TRBV9; d_gene: TRBD2
CDR3nt: TGTGCCAGCAGCTTGGAGACGGGGGTCGGCACAGATACGCAGTATTTT; CDR3aa: CASSLETGVGTDTQYF; len: 16; j_gene: TRBJ2-3; abundance: .; v_gene: TRBV5-4; d_gene: .
CDR3nt: TGCAGTGCAAAGCGGGGCTACGAGCAGTACTTC; CDR3aa: CSAKRGYEQYF; len: 11; j_gene: TRBJ2-7; abundance: .; v_gene: TRBV20-1; d_gene: TRBD2
CDR3nt: TGTGCCAGCAGCCAGGCCCCGGTCAGCGGGGAATTGTGGAATACGCAGTATTTT; CDR3aa: CASSQAPVSGELWNTQYF; len: 18; j_gene: TRBJ2-3; abundance: .; v_gene: TRBV7-6; d_gene: TRBD2
CDR3nt: TGTGCCAGCAGCCTCCGGACAGAAGGCGCTGAAGCTTTCTTT; CDR3aa: CASSLRTEGAEAFF; len: 14; j_gene: TRBJ1-1; abundance: .; v_gene: TRBV21-1; d_gene: .
CDR3nt: TGCGCCAGCAGCTTGGATGGGACAGGAGCTAACTACGAGCAGTACTTC; CDR3aa: CASSLDGTGANYEQYF; len: 16; j_gene: TRBJ2-7; abundance: .; v_gene: TRBV5-1; d_gene: TRBD1
CDR3nt: TGTGCCATCAGTGAACAGGGTGACACTGAAGCTTTCTTT; CDR3aa: CAISEQGDTEAFF; len: 13; j_gene: TRBJ1-1; abundance: .; v_gene: TRBV10-3; d_gene: .
CDR3nt: TGTGCCATCAGTGACCCGACTAACACCGGGGAGCTGTTTTTT; CDR3aa: CAISDPTNTGELFF; len: 14; j_gene: TRBJ2-2; abundance: .; v_gene: TRBV10-3; d_gene: .
CDR3nt: TGTGCCTGGACCCGCCCGGCCCAGGGGACGAACACTGAAGCTTTCTTT; CDR3aa: CAWTRPAQGTNTEAFF; len: 16; j_gene: TRBJ1-1; abundance: once; v_gene: TRBV30; d_gene: .
CDR3nt: TGTGCCAGCAGCTTGAGTGGGGGGGCTAAAAACATTCAGTACTTC; CDR3aa: CASSLSGGAKNIQYF; len: 15; j_gene: TRBJ2-4; abundance: .; v_gene: TRBV5-4; d_gene: .
CDR3nt: TGTGCCAGCAGTTTCGGACAGGGGGCTGTGTCGGCTTTCTTT; CDR3aa: CASSFGQGAVSAFF; len: 14; j_gene: TRBJ1-1; abundance: .; v_gene: TRBV6-5; d_gene: TRBD1
CDR3nt: TGCGCCAGCAGCCCCGGAGGGGAAGGTCAGCCCCAGCATTTT; CDR3aa: CASSPGGEGQPQHF; len: 14; j_gene: TRBJ1-5; abundance: .; v_gene: TRBV5-1; d_gene: .
CDR3nt: TGTGCCAGCAGCTACAGCGGGGGGGCCCAGTACGAGCAGTACTTC; CDR3aa: CASSYSGGAQYEQYF; len: 15; j_gene: TRBJ2-7; abundance: .; v_gene: TRBV7-2; d_gene: TRBD2
CDR3nt: TGCGCCAGCAGCCAAGATTTGAGTGGGGCCTCCTACGAGCAGTACTTC; CDR3aa: CASSQDLSGASYEQYF; len: 16; j_gene: TRBJ2-7; abundance: .; v_gene: TRBV4-3; d_gene: .
CDR3nt: TGCAGTGCTAGTACGGGACAGGCCCAAGAGACCCAGTACTTC; CDR3aa: CSASTGQAQETQYF; len: 14; j_gene: TRBJ2-5; abundance: few; v_gene: TRBV20-1; d_gene: TRBD1
CDR3nt: TGCGCCAGCATGAGGGAGACTAGCGGGGGGGCCAGCACAGATACGCAGTATTTT; CDR3aa: CASMRETSGGASTDTQYF; len: 18; j_gene: TRBJ2-3; abundance: few; v_gene: TRBV10-2; d_gene: TRBD2
CDR3nt: TGTGCCAGCAGCCGCAGACAGGGGGCTTCTGAGACCCAGTACTTC; CDR3aa: CASSRRQGASETQYF; len: 15; j_gene: TRBJ2-5; abundance: .; v_gene: TRBV6-6; d_gene: TRBD1
CDR3nt: TGTGCCAGCAGGACCCGTCCGGGGGTGGATAACTATGGCTACACCTTC; CDR3aa: CASRTRPGVDNYGYTF; len: 16; j_gene: TRBJ1-2; abundance: .; v_gene: TRBV6-4; d_gene: .
CDR3nt: TGCGCCAGCAGTGAGGGGTTAGCGGGACCACCGAACACCGGGGAGCTGTTTTTT; CDR3aa: CASSEGLAGPPNTGELFF; len: 18; j_gene: TRBJ2-2; abundance: few; v_gene: TRBV10-2; d_gene: TRBD2
CDR3nt: TGTGCCACTTTCCGGAACAGGGAACCCGAAAATTCACCCCTCCACTTT; CDR3aa: CATFRNREPENSPLHF; len: 16; j_gene: TRBJ1-6; abundance: .; v_gene: TRBV25-1; d_gene: .
CDR3nt: TGTGCCAGCAACCCGACAGGGGCCGGCTCCTACGAGCAGTACTTC; CDR3aa: CASNPTGAGSYEQYF; len: 15; j_gene: TRBJ2-7; abundance: .; v_gene: TRBV6-5; d_gene: TRBD1
CDR3nt: TGTGCCAGCACCCAAACAGCTAGCGGGGGGGATCTAAAGCAGTACTTC; CDR3aa: CASTQTASGGDLKQYF; len: 16; j_gene: TRBJ2-7; abundance: .; v_gene: TRBV4-2; d_gene: TRBD2
CDR3nt: TGTGCCAGTATATCACAGGGGGCTGGGAATGAAAAACTGTTTTTT; CDR3aa: CASISQGAGNEKLFF; len: 15; j_gene: TRBJ1-4; abundance: .; v_gene: TRBV19; d_gene: TRBD1
CDR3nt: TGTGCCAGCGCGAAGGGCAGGGGGCTTCTCGACGAGCAGTACTTC; CDR3aa: CASAKGRGLLDEQYF; len: 15; j_gene: TRBJ2-7; abundance: once; v_gene: TRBV27; d_gene: TRBD1
CDR3nt: TGTGCCAGCAGTTACTCGACCGGGGGTGGGGCCAACGTCCTGACTTTC; CDR3aa: CASSYSTGGGANVLTF; len: 16; j_gene: TRBJ2-6; abundance: few; v_gene: TRBV6-6; d_gene: .
CDR3nt: TGCGCCAGCAGCCAAGTCGGTACAGGGGGTAAATTCGGAAACACCATATATTTT; CDR3aa: CASSQVGTGGKFGNTIYF; len: 18; j_gene: TRBJ1-3; abundance: .; v_gene: TRBV4-3; d_gene: TRBD1
CDR3nt: TGCGCCAGCAGCCAAAACATGGGGGCTTCTCAGCCCCAGCATTTT; CDR3aa: CASSQNMGASQPQHF; len: 15; j_gene: TRBJ1-5; abundance: few; v_gene: TRBV4-1; d_gene: .
CDR3nt: TGTGCCACCAGCCGTACTTTTGGCACAGGGGGCTGGACTGAAGCTTTCTTT; CDR3aa: CATSRTFGTGGWTEAFF; len: 17; j_gene: TRBJ1-1; abundance: .; v_gene: TRBV15; d_gene: TRBD1
CDR3nt: TGCGCCAGCAGCCCCCTAGTGGAACCATATGGCTACACCTTC; CDR3aa: CASSPLVEPYGYTF; len: 14; j_gene: TRBJ1-2; abundance: .; v_gene: TRBV5-1; d_gene: .
CDR3nt: TGTGCCAGCTCAAAAACTAGCGGGGGGACTTACACAGATACGCAGTATTTT; CDR3aa: CASSKTSGGTYTDTQYF; len: 17; j_gene: TRBJ2-3; abundance: .; v_gene: TRBV18; d_gene: TRBD2